This is a list of T cell receptor beta chains from one sample in a study of T cell repertoires in cytomegalovirus infection. Each CDR3 protein is one row after TCRdb ran MiXCR on the reads. The sample contains 150,000 to 200,000 distinct CDR3 sequences, around 20% of which appear only once. The sequenced sample was PBMCs. The origin of the receptors is a human donor in good health (CMV status not recorded). Some clones in this sample may be carry-over from other donors' samples. CDR3s include the opening cysteine and the closing phenylalanine or tryptophan. The D gene is left open where the match is weak. For some rows the clone size is stated as once, few or many, or as a class when expanded; others skip it.

clone_size: .; j_call: TRBJ1-2; d_call: .; v_call: TRBV6-5; cdr3_aa: CASRKQKNYGYTF; cdr3_nt: TGTGCCAGCAGAAAACAGAAGAACTATGGCTACACCTTC
clone_size: .; j_call: TRBJ2-5; d_call: .; v_call: TRBV12-3/TRBV12-4; cdr3_aa: CASRAGNQETQYF; cdr3_nt: TGTGCCAGCAGGGCAGGCAACCAAGAGACCCAGTACTTC
clone_size: .; j_call: TRBJ1-5; d_call: TRBD1; v_call: TRBV12-3/TRBV12-4; cdr3_aa: CASSPGGRGNQPQHF; cdr3_nt: TGTGCCAGCAGTCCAGGGGGGCGAGGCAATCAGCCCCAGCATTTT
clone_size: .; j_call: TRBJ2-7; d_call: TRBD2; v_call: TRBV7-2; cdr3_aa: CASSLVGGRDEQYF; cdr3_nt: TGTGCCAGCAGCTTAGTTGGCGGGAGAGATGAGCAGTACTTC
clone_size: .; j_call: TRBJ2-4; d_call: .; v_call: TRBV12-3/TRBV12-4; cdr3_aa: CASSDRLNIQYF; cdr3_nt: TGTGCCAGCAGCGACAGGTTAAACATTCAGTACTTC
clone_size: many; j_call: TRBJ2-1; d_call: .; v_call: TRBV7-2; cdr3_aa: CASSLVAGWGNEQFF; cdr3_nt: TGTGCCAGCAGCTTAGTTGCGGGATGGGGGAATGAGCAGTTCTTC
clone_size: many; j_call: TRBJ2-2; d_call: TRBD1; v_call: TRBV6-5; cdr3_aa: CASRNQGTGVPGELFF; cdr3_nt: TGTGCCAGCAGAAATCAGGGGACAGGGGTCCCCGGGGAGCTGTTTTTT
clone_size: many; j_call: TRBJ1-1; d_call: .; v_call: TRBV12-5; cdr3_aa: CASGLVHLGGAFF; cdr3_nt: TGTGCTAGTGGTTTGGTACATCTTGGTGGAGCTTTCTTT
clone_size: few; j_call: TRBJ2-1; d_call: TRBD2; v_call: TRBV28; cdr3_aa: CASFGLVGLRDEQFF; cdr3_nt: TGTGCCAGTTTCGGACTAGTCGGGCTCAGGGATGAGCAGTTCTTC
clone_size: .; j_call: TRBJ2-7; d_call: TRBD2; v_call: TRBV28; cdr3_aa: CASSSLAGGSYEQYF; cdr3_nt: TGTGCCAGCAGTTCCCTAGCGGGAGGCTCCTACGAGCAGTACTTC
clone_size: many; j_call: TRBJ1-5; d_call: .; v_call: TRBV7-2; cdr3_aa: CASSLEGVQPQHF; cdr3_nt: TGTGCCAGCAGCTTAGAGGGAGTTCAGCCCCAGCATTTT
clone_size: .; j_call: TRBJ2-5; d_call: .; v_call: TRBV10-3; cdr3_aa: CVISAVPQETQYF; cdr3_nt: TGTGTCATCTCGGCCGTTCCCCAAGAGACCCAGTACTTC
clone_size: once; j_call: TRBJ2-7; d_call: TRBD2; v_call: TRBV5-1; cdr3_aa: CASSLVGSGVDYEQYF; cdr3_nt: TGCGCCAGCAGCTTGGTGGGTAGCGGGGTAGACTACGAGCAGTACTTC
clone_size: .; j_call: TRBJ2-3; d_call: TRBD1; v_call: TRBV19; cdr3_aa: CASSTTGGGTDTQYF; cdr3_nt: TGTGCCAGTAGTACGACAGGGGGCGGCACAGATACGCAGTATTTT
clone_size: few; j_call: TRBJ1-2; d_call: TRBD1; v_call: TRBV30; cdr3_aa: CAWTTGGEGYTF; cdr3_nt: TGTGCCTGGACCACAGGGGGTGAGGGCTACACCTTC
clone_size: many; j_call: TRBJ2-3; d_call: .; v_call: TRBV15; cdr3_aa: CATSGHRADTQYF; cdr3_nt: TGTGCCACCAGCGGACACAGGGCAGATACGCAGTATTTT
clone_size: few; j_call: TRBJ2-1; d_call: TRBD1; v_call: TRBV27; cdr3_aa: CASSSRTGMGNEQFF; cdr3_nt: TGTGCCAGCAGTTCCCGGACAGGTATGGGGAATGAGCAGTTCTTC
clone_size: many; j_call: TRBJ1-1; d_call: TRBD1; v_call: TRBV7-6; cdr3_aa: CASSRGTGNTEAFF; cdr3_nt: TGTGCCAGCAGCCGGGGGACAGGGAACACTGAAGCTTTCTTT
clone_size: .; j_call: TRBJ2-5; d_call: .; v_call: TRBV29-1; cdr3_aa: CSGGIQETQYF; cdr3_nt: TGCAGCGGTGGTATACAAGAGACCCAGTACTTC
clone_size: .; j_call: TRBJ2-3; d_call: TRBD2; v_call: TRBV14; cdr3_aa: CASSPGTRRATDTQYF; cdr3_nt: TGTGCCAGCAGCCCTGGGACTAGAAGGGCCACAGATACGCAGTATTTT
clone_size: many; j_call: TRBJ1-1; d_call: .; v_call: TRBV7-2; cdr3_aa: CASSSGRNTEAFF; cdr3_nt: TGTGCCAGCAGCTCGGGACGGAACACTGAAGCTTTCTTT
clone_size: .; j_call: TRBJ1-1; d_call: .; v_call: TRBV20-1; cdr3_aa: CSAREPTVGVPEAFF; cdr3_nt: TGCAGTGCTAGAGAACCGACAGTGGGGGTCCCTGAAGCTTTCTTT
clone_size: .; j_call: TRBJ2-2; d_call: TRBD1; v_call: TRBV7-8; cdr3_aa: CASSLYRGATGELFF; cdr3_nt: TGTGCCAGCAGCCTCTACAGGGGGGCCACCGGGGAGCTGTTTTTT
clone_size: few; j_call: TRBJ2-3; d_call: .; v_call: TRBV5-1; cdr3_aa: CASSSGAGRTDTQYF; cdr3_nt: TGCGCCAGCAGCTCAGGCGCGGGGCGCACAGATACGCAGTATTTT
clone_size: many; j_call: TRBJ2-1; d_call: TRBD2; v_call: TRBV6-2/TRBV6-3; cdr3_aa: CASSYPGLAGRSSYNEQFF; cdr3_nt: TGTGCCAGCAGTTACCCGGGACTAGCGGGACGAAGCTCCTACAATGAGCAGTTCTTC
clone_size: few; j_call: TRBJ2-2; d_call: .; v_call: TRBV14; cdr3_aa: CASSQVLATGELFF; cdr3_nt: TGTGCCAGCAGCCAAGTATTAGCCACCGGGGAGCTGTTTTTT
clone_size: .; j_call: TRBJ2-7; d_call: .; v_call: TRBV27; cdr3_aa: CASSFTPSYEQYF; cdr3_nt: TGTGCCAGCAGTTTTACCCCTTCCTACGAGCAGTACTTC
clone_size: few; j_call: TRBJ2-7; d_call: .; v_call: TRBV20-1; cdr3_aa: CSATGSSYEQYF; cdr3_nt: TGCAGTGCCACAGGGAGCTCCTACGAGCAGTACTTC
clone_size: few; j_call: TRBJ2-1; d_call: .; v_call: TRBV7-9; cdr3_aa: CASSLPARIPTDEQFF; cdr3_nt: TGTGCCAGCAGCTTACCCGCTAGAATACCTACAGATGAGCAGTTCTTC
clone_size: .; j_call: TRBJ1-2; d_call: .; v_call: TRBV5-4; cdr3_aa: CASSVTGTNGYTF; cdr3_nt: TGTGCCAGCAGCGTTACAGGGACCAATGGCTACACCTTC
clone_size: many; j_call: TRBJ1-2; d_call: TRBD1; v_call: TRBV7-6; cdr3_aa: CASSLDRDHGYTF; cdr3_nt: TGTGCCAGCAGCCTTGACAGGGACCATGGCTACACCTTC
clone_size: few; j_call: TRBJ2-1; d_call: TRBD1; v_call: TRBV5-1; cdr3_aa: CASSWRQGITVYNEQFF; cdr3_nt: TGCGCCAGCAGCTGGAGACAGGGCATAACCGTCTACAATGAGCAGTTCTTC
clone_size: .; j_call: TRBJ1-2; d_call: TRBD1; v_call: TRBV6-5; cdr3_aa: CASSYSGQGAIYGYTF; cdr3_nt: TGTGCCAGCAGTTACTCAGGACAGGGGGCTATCTATGGCTACACCTTC
clone_size: .; j_call: TRBJ1-2; d_call: .; v_call: TRBV6-1; cdr3_aa: CASSPDRVSDYGYTF; cdr3_nt: TGTGCCAGCAGCCCGGACAGAGTTTCTGACTATGGCTACACCTTC
clone_size: many; j_call: TRBJ2-4; d_call: TRBD1; v_call: TRBV6-2/TRBV6-3; cdr3_aa: CASSSTGSGKNIQYF; cdr3_nt: TGTGCCAGCAGTTCGACAGGGTCTGGCAAAAACATTCAGTACTTC
clone_size: few; j_call: TRBJ2-3; d_call: .; v_call: TRBV4-1; cdr3_aa: CASSQARERTDTQYF; cdr3_nt: TGCGCCAGCAGCCAAGCCAGGGAGAGGACAGATACGCAGTATTTT
clone_size: few; j_call: TRBJ1-1; d_call: TRBD1; v_call: TRBV6-5; cdr3_aa: CASRGTGATEAFF; cdr3_nt: TGTGCCAGCAGGGGGACAGGGGCCACTGAAGCTTTCTTT
clone_size: few; j_call: TRBJ2-1; d_call: .; v_call: TRBV20-1; cdr3_aa: CSARDPGSYNEQFF; cdr3_nt: TGCAGTGCCCGGGACCCGGGCTCCTACAATGAGCAGTTCTTC
clone_size: few; j_call: TRBJ2-7; d_call: .; v_call: TRBV5-1; cdr3_aa: CASSLAGFSYEQYF; cdr3_nt: TGCGCCAGCAGCTTGGCAGGATTCTCCTACGAGCAGTACTTC
clone_size: few; j_call: TRBJ2-2; d_call: TRBD1; v_call: TRBV7-2; cdr3_aa: CASSLVAGGHTGELFF; cdr3_nt: TGTGCCAGCAGCTTAGTCGCAGGGGGACACACCGGGGAGCTGTTTTTT
clone_size: .; j_call: TRBJ1-5; d_call: .; v_call: TRBV19; cdr3_aa: CASSTSRGPQHF; cdr3_nt: TGTGCCAGTAGTACCAGCAGGGGGCCCCAGCATTTT
clone_size: few; j_call: TRBJ1-2; d_call: TRBD1; v_call: TRBV20-1; cdr3_aa: CSAWGQGSYGYTF; cdr3_nt: TGCAGTGCTTGGGGACAGGGAAGTTATGGCTACACCTTC
clone_size: .; j_call: TRBJ2-2; d_call: TRBD2; v_call: TRBV11-2; cdr3_aa: CASSRTSGRVNTGELFF; cdr3_nt: TGTGCCAGCAGCCGGACTAGCGGGAGAGTTAACACCGGGGAGCTGTTTTTT
clone_size: .; j_call: TRBJ2-1; d_call: .; v_call: TRBV7-6; cdr3_aa: CASSLGQGIYNEQFF; cdr3_nt: TGTGCCAGCAGCTTAGGGCAGGGGATATACAATGAGCAGTTCTTC
clone_size: many; j_call: TRBJ1-5; d_call: .; v_call: TRBV18; cdr3_aa: CASSPTGNQPQHF; cdr3_nt: TGTGCCAGCTCACCAACAGGAAATCAGCCCCAGCATTTT
clone_size: .; j_call: TRBJ1-1; d_call: .; v_call: TRBV12-3/TRBV12-4; cdr3_aa: CASSLGGDNTEAFF; cdr3_nt: TGTGCCAGCAGTTTAGGCGGGGATAACACTGAAGCTTTCTTT
clone_size: .; j_call: TRBJ2-3; d_call: TRBD2; v_call: TRBV6-2/TRBV6-3; cdr3_aa: CASSRPGLAGGSLTQYF; cdr3_nt: TGTGCCAGCAGCCGTCCGGGACTAGCGGGAGGATCCCTTACGCAGTATTTT
clone_size: few; j_call: TRBJ2-7; d_call: TRBD1; v_call: TRBV7-8; cdr3_aa: CASSASGTAAYEQYF; cdr3_nt: TGTGCCAGCAGCGCCTCCGGGACAGCCGCCTACGAGCAGTACTTC
clone_size: .; j_call: TRBJ1-2; d_call: .; v_call: TRBV11-2; cdr3_aa: CASSLASDSQGGYGYTF; cdr3_nt: TGTGCCAGCAGCTTAGCGTCCGACTCTCAAGGAGGCTATGGCTACACCTTC
clone_size: few; j_call: TRBJ2-6; d_call: .; v_call: TRBV5-1; cdr3_aa: CASSLYGSSGANVLTF; cdr3_nt: TGCGCCAGCAGCTTGTACGGAAGCTCTGGGGCCAACGTCCTGACTTTC
clone_size: .; j_call: TRBJ1-1; d_call: .; v_call: TRBV12-3/TRBV12-4; cdr3_aa: CASERGPEAFF; cdr3_nt: TGTGCCAGCGAAAGGGGTCCTGAAGCTTTCTTT
clone_size: few; j_call: TRBJ1-1; d_call: TRBD1; v_call: TRBV20-1; cdr3_aa: CSARGAGGPEAFF; cdr3_nt: TGCAGTGCTAGAGGGGCAGGGGGCCCTGAAGCTTTCTTT